This T cell receptor beta chain was identified in a study of blood T cell repertoires in COVID-19. Study at large: Specimens from acute and convalescent COVID-19 originated in the United States, Italy and Spain.

Only in-frame clones appear in the TCRdb table, and some are missing; sequencing was by immunoSEQ multiplex PCR. The table shows approximately 63,000 clones, with almost 90% occurring only once. Trimming at V came to 4 bases and at J to 8 bases, leaving 5 bases not matched to a gene. The CDR3 is made up of 14 amino acids. Per the germline V gene, CDR1 is SGHNT and CDR2 is YYREEE (reference sequence). This receptor was identified in a woman of 80 years or more with active COVID-19. Sequenced input: peripheral blood. The chain recombines TRBV5-4 with TRBJ1-4; 10 bases map to TRBD1. CDR3 DNA sequence: TGTGCCAGCAGCCCGGACAGGGGGGGCGAAAAACTGTTTTTT. This gives the protein CASSPDRGGEKLFF.